This T cell receptor (beta chain) was recorded in a study of blood T cells in healthy people across ages. This CDR3 has 13 amino acids. The ends were cut back, 6 bases at V and 6 bases at J, with 15 bases in the middle. The germline V gene encodes CDR1 LNHNV and CDR2 YYDKDF (reference sequence). The second PCR ran roughly 6 to 12 cycles with a sample-barcoded 5' primer and J-beta primers. No fewer than 2.5 million CDR3-containing paired-end reads came from each sample. TCRdb recomputed calls from the 5' RACE reads with MiXCR, one row per CDR3 protein. The profile shows fewer than 750,000 distinct CDR3 sequences, about 50% of them singletons. To note about this clonotype: As yet, its antigen is unknown.

General study findings and limits: While age rose, TCR beta diversity per million T cells dropped in a roughly linear way. It was the long-lived donors that had more naive CD4+ cells and higher diversity than aged donors.

This rearrangement joins TRBV15 to TRBJ2-7; possible D gene TRBD2, 5 bases. The source of this sequence is a woman older than 75 in good health. Sequencing was performed on blood. The CDR3 sequence: CATRDYDMLEQYF. The CDR3 nucleotides read TGTGCCACCAGAGACTACGATATGCTCGAGCAGTACTTC.